These 4 T cell receptor beta chains were all obtained from the same sample, sequenced in a study of blood T cell repertoires in COVID-19. This table comes from immunoSEQ multiplex PCR, and its TCRdb copy is limited to in-frame clones, with some not included. The sample has 85,000 to 100,000 clones, approximately 70% seen once. The sample consisted of peripheral blood. These receptors were collected from a woman aged 55-69 years in a cohort sampled during active or convalescent COVID-19.

The V and J genes are TRBV2 and TRBJ1-2; 8 bases match TRBD1. V was pared by 3 bases and J by 4 bases, with 1 base of the junction left unmatched. Germline V gives CDR1 SNHLY, CDR2 FYNNEI. CDR3 length equals 13 residues. The CDR3 nucleotides read TGTGCCAGCAGTGATGACAGGGGCTATGGCTACACCTTC. Translating gives CASSDDRGYGYTF.

This clone showed up just once. The chain links TRBV5-8 to TRBJ1-1, with TRBD1 identical over 8 bases. Germline V gene lookup returns CDR1 SGHTS and CDR2 YDEGEE. V lost 6 bases to trimming and J lost 1 base; unmatched junction nucleotides: 11. The CDR3 is 16 residues long. The CDR3 DNA follows: TGTGCCAGCACCGAATACAGGGGGAAGCGGAACACTGAAGCTTTCTTT. Translation gives CASTEYRGKRNTEAFF.

The chain combines TRBV11-2 with TRBJ2-4; 7 bases are a match to TRBD1. The germline CDR1 and CDR2 sequences are SGHAT and FQNNGV. V lost 5 bases to trimming and J lost 0 bases; unmatched junction nucleotides: 7. This CDR3 region has 16 residues. CDR3 residues: CASSPRTGLAKNIQYF. The CDR3 DNA reads as TGTGCCAGCAGCCCTCGGACAGGTCTAGCCAAAAACATTCAGTACTTC. Full variable domain (missing parts from reference TRBV11-2 and TRBJ2-4): EAGVAQSPRYKIIEKRQSVAFWCNPISGHATLYWYQQILGQGPKLLIQFQNNGVVDDSQLPKDRFSAERLKGVDSTLKIQPAKLEDSAVYLCASSPRTGLAKNIQYFGAGTRLSVL.

This chain joins TRBV7-2 and TRBJ2-5; the D gene is possibly TRBD2 (6 bases). The V and J ends lost 2 bases and 2 bases respectively, with 15 bases between them. The CDR3 loop spans 16 amino acids. The germline CDR1 and CDR2 sequences are SGHTA and FQGNSA. As DNA, the CDR3 is TGTGCCAGCAGCTTATCTTCCCGGGGGACTCAAGAGACCCAGTACTTC. Translated, it gives CASSLSSRGTQETQYF.